This TCR beta chain was retrieved from a study of neurological immune-mediated disorders (dated by TCRdb to the late 2010s). In the study overall: Using UMI-based sequencing, the study compared peripheral blood TCR-beta repertoires from patients with HTLV-I-associated myelopathy (HAM/TSP), patients with multiple sclerosis, and healthy controls. Longitudinal samples, technical triplicates and paired sorted CD4+ and CD8+ T-cell subsets, alongside PBMC samples, were included among the approximately 110 TCR-beta libraries. The cohort was made up of some 70 subjects, consisting of about 14 HAM/TSP patients, approximately 35 multiple sclerosis patients and around 20 healthy controls.

Beyond this particular receptor, the publication reports: No identical CDR3 amino acid sequences were shared among expanded clones across subjects, suggesting private TCR-beta repertoires in all groups. The highest TCR clonal expansion was observed in HAM/TSP patients, whereas the lowest was observed in MS patients, even when compared with healthy controls.

For sorted-subset TCR libraries, some 970,000 sorted CD4+ or CD8+ T cells were used. Peripheral blood underwent Ficoll-Hypaque density gradient centrifugation to isolate PBMCs, which were then cryopreserved in liquid nitrogen. The study also sequenced paired sorted CD4+ and CD8+ subsets from healthy controls, HAM/TSP patients and MS patients. cDNA was synthesized by template-switch 5'RACE using a primer carrying a 10-nucleotide random unique molecular identifier by which each TCR transcript was tagged. Each sequencing run produced over 190 million TCR-beta sequences covering 15-18 subjects. The RNeasy kit was used to extract total RNA. TCR-beta VDJ regions were amplified with primers for the TCR constant region and the 5'RACE anchor, using the KAPA Real-time Library Amplification kit. A first PCR added sample indexes and Illumina adaptors, after which a second PCR increased the library yield. After purification with Ampure beads, the TCR product of roughly 650 bp was size-selected on a 2% E-gel SizeSelection system. Before pooling, library quality was checked on a Bioanalyzer, concentration was measured with Qubit, and libraries were quantified with the Kapa Library Quantification kit. An Illumina HiSeq 2500 was used to sequence the libraries paired-end at 2 x 150 bp. To increase sequence diversity, 25-30% phiX was spiked into each library pool. As for the authors' bioinformatics: The UMI-based MiGEC pipeline processed quality-filtered reads and removed over 85% of raw TCR sequences during error correction. VDJ genes were aligned to IMGT germline references, and each clonotype was defined by a unique CDR3 amino acid sequence together with V-J genes. Clonal expansion, Shannon diversity, and CDR3 relatedness (CalcPairwiseDistances, ClusterSamples) were evaluated with VDJtools, and phylogenetic trees were built with CLCbio workbench. Clones with at least 8 unique UMIs were defined as expanded, with this threshold being based on coefficient-of-variation modelling across technical triplicates. Clones were called with MiXCR by TCRdb after fastp trimmed the public reads at Q25, and only in-frame beta chains were retained. Under each unique CDR3 protein, matching rows form one entry showing the most common genes and DNA. TCRdb, not the authors, supplied the V and J calls. This sample gives more than 25,000 distinct CDR3 sequences in total; under 25% of them show up just once. The biggest ten clones account for roughly 27% of the sample.

This clonotype appeared many times. What this receptor recognizes is not known. There are no base qualities to consult, and no much larger clone falls within one base. The CDR3 runs 14 residues from the cysteine to the phenylalanine. Here the CDR3 DNA is all that survives: 42 bases in frame from base 1. According to the germline V gene (reference sequence), CDR1 reads SEHNR and CDR2 reads FQNEAQ. V is shortened by 0 bases, J by 0 bases, and the region joining them spans 3 bases. Sequenced input: CD4+ T cells from blood. This receptor was taken from a man aged 50-60 years with HTLV-1-associated myelopathy (HAM/TSP). The rearrangement joined TRBV7-9 to TRBJ1-3; the D gene remains uncertain. The CDR3 sequence is CASSLAGSGNTIYF. The DNA reads as follows: TGTGCCAGCAGCTTAGCAGGCTCTGGAAACACCATATATTTT.